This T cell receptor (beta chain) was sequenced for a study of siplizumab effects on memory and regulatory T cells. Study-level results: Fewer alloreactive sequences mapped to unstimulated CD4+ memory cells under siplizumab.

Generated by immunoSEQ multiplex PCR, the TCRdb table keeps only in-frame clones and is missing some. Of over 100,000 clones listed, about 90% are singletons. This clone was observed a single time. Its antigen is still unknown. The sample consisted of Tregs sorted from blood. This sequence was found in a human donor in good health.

The CDR3 nucleotides read TGTGCCAGCTCACCACATACCCTCCCCGAAGGGGAGCTGTTTTTT. This sequence encodes CASSPHTLPEGELFF. V gene TRBV18 combines with J gene TRBJ2-2; D not certain. This CDR3 contains 15 residues. Germline assignment: CDR1 KGHSH and CDR2 LQKENI. Trimming removed 1 base at V and 8 bases at J, with 14 bases between.